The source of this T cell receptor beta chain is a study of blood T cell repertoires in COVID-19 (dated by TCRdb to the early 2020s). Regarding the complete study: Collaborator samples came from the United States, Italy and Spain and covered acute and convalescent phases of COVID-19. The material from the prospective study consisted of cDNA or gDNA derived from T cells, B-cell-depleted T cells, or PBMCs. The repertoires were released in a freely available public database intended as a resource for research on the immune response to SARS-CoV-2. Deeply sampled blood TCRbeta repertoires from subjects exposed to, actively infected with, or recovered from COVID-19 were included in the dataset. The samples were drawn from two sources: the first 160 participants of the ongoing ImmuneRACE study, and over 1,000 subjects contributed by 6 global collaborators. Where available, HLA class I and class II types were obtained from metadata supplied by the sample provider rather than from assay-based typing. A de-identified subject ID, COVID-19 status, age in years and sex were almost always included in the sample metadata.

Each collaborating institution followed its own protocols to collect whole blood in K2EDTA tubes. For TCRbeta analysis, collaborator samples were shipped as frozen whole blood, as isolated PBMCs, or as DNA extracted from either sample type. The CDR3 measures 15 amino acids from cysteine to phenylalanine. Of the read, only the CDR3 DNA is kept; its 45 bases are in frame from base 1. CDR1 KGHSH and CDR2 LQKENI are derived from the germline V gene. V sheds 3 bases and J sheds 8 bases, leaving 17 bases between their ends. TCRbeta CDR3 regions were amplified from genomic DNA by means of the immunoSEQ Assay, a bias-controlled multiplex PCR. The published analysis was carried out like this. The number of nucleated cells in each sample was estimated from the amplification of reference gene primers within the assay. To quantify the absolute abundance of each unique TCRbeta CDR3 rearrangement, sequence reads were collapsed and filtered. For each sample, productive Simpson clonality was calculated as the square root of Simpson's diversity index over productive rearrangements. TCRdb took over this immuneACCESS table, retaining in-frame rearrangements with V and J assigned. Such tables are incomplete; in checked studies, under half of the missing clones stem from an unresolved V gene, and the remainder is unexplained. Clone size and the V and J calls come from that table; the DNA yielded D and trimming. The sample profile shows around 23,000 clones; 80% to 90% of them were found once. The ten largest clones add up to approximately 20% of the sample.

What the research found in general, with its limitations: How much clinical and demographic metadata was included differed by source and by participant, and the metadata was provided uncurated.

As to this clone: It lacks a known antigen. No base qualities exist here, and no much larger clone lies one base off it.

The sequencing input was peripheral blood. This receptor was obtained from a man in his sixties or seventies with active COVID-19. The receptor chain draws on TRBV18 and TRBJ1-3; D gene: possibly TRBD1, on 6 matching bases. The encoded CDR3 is CASSPDRFGLDTIYF. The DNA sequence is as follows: TGTGCCAGCTCACCTGACAGGTTTGGCCTGGACACCATATATTTT.